This is a list of T cell receptor beta chains from one sample in a study of blood T cell repertoires in COVID-19. Some clones are missing from TCRdb's copy, which holds only in-frame ones; the method was immunoSEQ multiplex PCR. The sample holds 210,000 or so clones, approximately 80% seen once. Sequenced sample: PBMCs or T cells enriched from blood (not recorded which). The receptors derive from a man in his fifties or sixties who had recovered from COVID-19. CDR3s include the opening cysteine and the closing phenylalanine or tryptophan. Each record gives: D gene, V gene, J gene, clone size, CDR3 DNA, CDR3 protein. D genes are given only for firm matches. Some rows mark clone size as missing; the rest say once, few, many or name a class of expanded clone.

D: NA; V: TRBV27; J: TRBJ1-5; size: NA; DNA: TGTGCCAGCTCAAGGGAGGGTATCAGCAATCAGCCCCAGCATTTT; CDR3: CASSREGISNQPQHF
D: NA; V: TRBV9; J: TRBJ2-5; size: NA; DNA: TGTGCCAGCAGCGTAGTCGGCAGGGGAGAGACCCAGTACTTC; CDR3: CASSVVGRGETQYF
D: NA; V: TRBV7-9; J: TRBJ2-3; size: NA; DNA: TGTGCCAGCAGCTTAATGCGACAGCAAGATACGCAGTATTTT; CDR3: CASSLMRQQDTQYF
D: NA; V: TRBV6-2/TRBV6-3; J: TRBJ2-7; size: NA; DNA: TGTGCCAGCAGTACCCCCGGGGACTACGAGCAGTACTTC; CDR3: CASSTPGDYEQYF
D: TRBD1; V: TRBV2; J: TRBJ1-5; size: NA; DNA: TGTGCCAGCAGTTTACAGGGGAGAGGCAATCAGCCCCAGCATTTT; CDR3: CASSLQGRGNQPQHF
D: NA; V: TRBV6-2/TRBV6-3; J: TRBJ1-1; size: NA; DNA: TGTGCCAGCAGTCAACAGGGACAGAACACTGAAGCTTTCTTT; CDR3: CASSQQGQNTEAFF
D: NA; V: TRBV15; J: TRBJ2-1; size: NA; DNA: TGTGCCACCAGCAGAGATCTTATAAGTGAGGGGGTTGAGTTCTTC; CDR3: CATSRDLISEGVEFF
D: NA; V: TRBV6-5; J: TRBJ1-1; size: NA; DNA: TGTGCCGGGGCCCCCGGCAGGGTCATGAACACTGAAGCTTTCTTT; CDR3: CAGAPGRVMNTEAFF
D: TRBD1; V: TRBV6-5; J: TRBJ2-7; size: NA; DNA: TGTGCCAGCAGTTACCGTGACAGGGGGTCTTCCTACGAGCAGTACTTC; CDR3: CASSYRDRGSSYEQYF
D: NA; V: TRBV3-1/TRBV3-2; J: TRBJ1-6; size: NA; DNA: TGTGCCAGCAGCCAAGATAACGGGAAGCATTCACCCCTCCACTTT; CDR3: CASSQDNGKHSPLHF
D: TRBD1; V: TRBV19; J: TRBJ1-2; size: NA; DNA: TGTGCCAGTAGTATCAATGGACAGGGCACTAGGGGCTACACCTTC; CDR3: CASSINGQGTRGYTF
D: TRBD1; V: TRBV19; J: TRBJ1-4; size: NA; DNA: TGTGCCAGTAGCGACAGGGTAACTAATGAAAAACTGTTTTTT; CDR3: CASSDRVTNEKLFF
D: NA; V: TRBV29-1; J: TRBJ2-5; size: NA; DNA: TGCAGCGTTGAATTGAGTAAGCGTGGGGAGACCCAGTACTTC; CDR3: CSVELSKRGETQYF
D: NA; V: TRBV7-8; J: TRBJ1-1; size: NA; DNA: TGTGCCAGCAGCTCCCGGTATGGGCACACTGAAGCTTTCTTT; CDR3: CASSSRYGHTEAFF
D: TRBD2; V: TRBV7-2; J: TRBJ2-7; size: NA; DNA: TGTGCCAGCAGCTTAGTTCCTAGCGGGGCCTCTGATGCCTACGAGCAGTACTTC; CDR3: CASSLVPSGASDAYEQYF
D: TRBD2; V: TRBV2; J: TRBJ2-7; size: many; DNA: TGTGCCAGCACGCCCAGCGGGACTAGCGGCTACGAGCAGTACTTC; CDR3: CASTPSGTSGYEQYF
D: NA; V: TRBV6-1; J: TRBJ1-6; size: once; DNA: TGTGCCAGCAGTGAAAGGGGGGGCCTCAATTCACCCCTCCACTTT; CDR3: CASSERGGLNSPLHF
D: NA; V: TRBV19; J: TRBJ1-5; size: NA; DNA: TGTGCCAGTAGTATACGAGGACAGAAGATAAGCAATCAGCCCCAGCATTTT; CDR3: CASSIRGQKISNQPQHF
D: TRBD1; V: TRBV7-6; J: TRBJ2-7; size: once; DNA: TGTGCCAGCAGCTTATTAGGACAGGGGGCGGGGGAGCAGTACTTC; CDR3: CASSLLGQGAGEQYF
D: TRBD1; V: TRBV5-1; J: TRBJ1-1; size: NA; DNA: TGCGCCAGCAGCGTCCGGGACAGGTCCACTGAAGCTTTCTTT; CDR3: CASSVRDRSTEAFF
D: TRBD1; V: TRBV5-5; J: TRBJ2-2; size: NA; DNA: TGTGCCAGCAGCTCTCGGACAGGAACGAACACCGGGGAGCTGTTTTTT; CDR3: CASSSRTGTNTGELFF
D: NA; V: TRBV6-6; J: TRBJ1-3; size: few; DNA: TGTGCCAGCAGTTCCCGGGAGAATCCTTCTGGAAACACCATATATTTT; CDR3: CASSSRENPSGNTIYF
D: NA; V: TRBV7-2; J: TRBJ1-2; size: NA; DNA: TGTGCCAGCAGCTTTCCAGGGAACTATGGCTACACCTTC; CDR3: CASSFPGNYGYTF
D: TRBD1; V: TRBV5-1; J: TRBJ2-7; size: NA; DNA: TGCGCCAGCAGCTTGTTTCAGGGGGCTGGTAGTGGCTTCGAGCAGTACTTC; CDR3: CASSLFQGAGSGFEQYF
D: TRBD1; V: TRBV7-9; J: TRBJ1-1; size: NA; DNA: TGTGCCAGCAGCCCGAGACAGGGCGGGAACACTGAAGCTTTCTTT; CDR3: CASSPRQGGNTEAFF
D: TRBD1; V: TRBV7-8; J: TRBJ2-5; size: once; DNA: TGTGCCAGCAGCTCCCGGGACAGATCGCTCCAGTACTTC; CDR3: CASSSRDRSLQYF
D: NA; V: TRBV5-6; J: TRBJ2-7; size: NA; DNA: TGTGCCAGCAGCTTGGAACGGTCCTACGAGCAGTACTTC; CDR3: CASSLERSYEQYF
D: TRBD1; V: TRBV4-3; J: TRBJ1-6; size: NA; DNA: TGCGCCAGCAGCCAAGAGTGGGACAGGAGCTCCTATAATTCACCCCTCCACTTT; CDR3: CASSQEWDRSSYNSPLHF
D: NA; V: TRBV7-9; J: TRBJ1-2; size: once; DNA: TGTGCCAATACACCCAACCCACAGGCCTCCTATGGCTACACCTTC; CDR3: CANTPNPQASYGYTF
D: TRBD1; V: TRBV9; J: TRBJ1-2; size: NA; DNA: TGTGCCAGCAGCGTAGGCGGGACAGTACCCTATGGCTACACCTTC; CDR3: CASSVGGTVPYGYTF
D: TRBD1; V: TRBV18; J: TRBJ2-5; size: NA; DNA: TGTGCCAGCTCGCGGGACAGGGGGCCGGAGACCCAGTACTTC; CDR3: CASSRDRGPETQYF
D: NA; V: TRBV19; J: TRBJ2-7; size: NA; DNA: TGTGCCAGTAGTATAGATGCCGGCAGGGCAGGGACCTACGAGCAGTACTTC; CDR3: CASSIDAGRAGTYEQYF
D: NA; V: TRBV24-1; J: TRBJ2-3; size: once; DNA: TGTGCCACCAGTGATCCTCCGGGCCGAGGGATGGGCACAGATACGCAGTATTTT; CDR3: CATSDPPGRGMGTDTQYF
D: TRBD1; V: TRBV19; J: TRBJ2-2; size: NA; DNA: TGTGCCAGTAGTTTAGACAGGGGGAGTTCGAACACCGGGGAGCTGTTTTTT; CDR3: CASSLDRGSSNTGELFF
D: TRBD1; V: TRBV5-1; J: TRBJ2-7; size: NA; DNA: TGCGCCAGCAGCCCAGCACCCCGGGACAGACCCTACGAGCAGTACTTC; CDR3: CASSPAPRDRPYEQYF
D: TRBD2; V: TRBV19; J: TRBJ2-5; size: NA; DNA: TGTGCCAGTAGTATGGGTCTAGCGGGGACTGAGACCCAGTACTTC; CDR3: CASSMGLAGTETQYF
D: TRBD2; V: TRBV2; J: TRBJ2-5; size: NA; DNA: TGTGCCAGCAGGGCAGGACTAGCGGGGTTGTACCAAGAGACCCAGTACTTC; CDR3: CASRAGLAGLYQETQYF
D: NA; V: TRBV29-1; J: TRBJ1-3; size: NA; DNA: TGCAGCGTGGGGCAGGGGAAGCCAAGCTCTGGAAACACCATATATTTT; CDR3: CSVGQGKPSSGNTIYF
D: NA; V: TRBV7-8; J: TRBJ2-6; size: NA; DNA: TGTGCCAGCAGCTTAGTGGTAGGGGGGGCTGGGGCCAACGTCCTGACTTTC; CDR3: CASSLVVGGAGANVLTF
D: TRBD1; V: TRBV19; J: TRBJ1-1; size: NA; DNA: TGTGCCAGTACTGGACAGGGAATTTCGTACACTGAAGCTTTCTTT; CDR3: CASTGQGISYTEAFF
D: TRBD1; V: TRBV18; J: TRBJ1-2; size: NA; DNA: TGTGCCAGCTCCATGGACAGGGCTAACTATGGCTACACCTTC; CDR3: CASSMDRANYGYTF
D: TRBD1; V: TRBV29-1; J: TRBJ2-7; size: NA; DNA: TGCAGCGTTGTAACGGACAGGGGATACGAGCAGTACTTC; CDR3: CSVVTDRGYEQYF
D: TRBD1; V: TRBV12-3/TRBV12-4; J: TRBJ2-1; size: few; DNA: TGTGCCAGCAGAGAGACAGGGACTGAGCAGTTCTTC; CDR3: CASRETGTEQFF
D: NA; V: TRBV7-2; J: TRBJ1-6; size: NA; DNA: TGTGCCAGCAGCGATTTGGGCCGATCCTATAATTCACCCCTCCACTTT; CDR3: CASSDLGRSYNSPLHF
D: NA; V: TRBV24-1; J: TRBJ1-2; size: NA; DNA: TGTGCCACCAGTGACCCTACGACAGAGAGTATCTATGGCTACACCTTC; CDR3: CATSDPTTESIYGYTF
D: TRBD1; V: TRBV7-8; J: TRBJ2-2; size: NA; DNA: TGTGCCAGCAGCCTCTTGGGCAGGGGGCTTTCCGGGGAGCTGTTTTTT; CDR3: CASSLLGRGLSGELFF
D: TRBD1; V: TRBV11-3; J: TRBJ2-7; size: NA; DNA: TGTGCCAGCAGCAAACACGGGACAGGGAGCTTCTACGAGCAGTACTTC; CDR3: CASSKHGTGSFYEQYF
D: TRBD2; V: TRBV19; J: TRBJ2-3; size: NA; DNA: TGTGCCAGTAGGAGCGGGGGGCAACAAAACACAAGGACAGATACGCAGTATTTT; CDR3: CASRSGGQQNTRTDTQYF
D: TRBD2; V: TRBV24-1; J: TRBJ2-3; size: NA; DNA: TGTGCCACCAGCCTACAGCGGGGAAGCACAGATACGCAGTATTTT; CDR3: CATSLQRGSTDTQYF
D: NA; V: TRBV4-1; J: TRBJ1-6; size: NA; DNA: TGCGCCAGCAGCCAAGATCGGGGGTGGTCACCCCTCCACTTT; CDR3: CASSQDRGWSPLHF
D: TRBD1; V: TRBV11-2; J: TRBJ1-3; size: NA; DNA: TGTGCCAGCAGCTCCTCCCCGGGACAGGCCTTCTCTGGAAACACCATATATTTT; CDR3: CASSSSPGQAFSGNTIYF
D: NA; V: TRBV5-1; J: TRBJ2-7; size: NA; DNA: TGCGCCAGCAGCTCCGAGTACGAGCAGTACTTC; CDR3: CASSSEYEQYF
D: TRBD1; V: TRBV29-1; J: TRBJ1-4; size: NA; DNA: TGCAGCGCAACCACAGGGGTCCTCAATGAAAAACTGTTTTTT; CDR3: CSATTGVLNEKLFF
D: NA; V: TRBV7-8; J: TRBJ1-2; size: NA; DNA: TGTGCCAGCAGCTCGGATGCAGGGGGCTACACCTTC; CDR3: CASSSDAGGYTF
D: NA; V: TRBV18; J: TRBJ2-6; size: NA; DNA: TGTGCCAGCTCACCGGGGGCTCCTAGCTCTGGGGCCAACGTCCTGACTTTC; CDR3: CASSPGAPSSGANVLTF